The 28 T cell receptor beta chains below were found in one sample sequenced in a study of T-cell memory formation after mild COVID-19. TCRdb re-called the 5' RACE reads through MiXCR, storing one row per CDR3 protein. The table lists about 140,000 distinct CDR3 sequences, 11% to 15% of them singletons, with about 29% in the top ten. The sample taken for sequencing was PBMCs or a T cell subset sorted from them (not recorded which). The receptor set was obtained from an adult woman who had mild COVID-19 (a few samples of this study predate the infection). Cell type and time point are not known.

The rearrangement links TRBV7-2 to TRBJ2-1, with D possibly matching TRBD2 (5 bases). Trimming cost V 4 bases and J 3 bases, with 7 bases left between them. The germline gives CDR1 SGHTA, CDR2 FQGNSA. The CDR3 has 13 amino acids. CDR3 sequence: CASSSEVYNEQFF. DNA for the CDR3: TGTGCCAGCAGCTCGGAGGTCTACAATGAGCAGTTCTTC.

This clonotype showed up just a few times. V is TRBV11-1 and J is TRBJ2-7; 11 bases match TRBD1. The CDR3 extends over 16 amino acids. Germline CDR1 SGHAT, CDR2 FQDESV (reference sequence). With V trimmed by 2 bases and J by 3 bases, 6 bases remained unmatched. This CDR3 is CASSLPAGTGGYEQYF. The CDR3 bases are TGTGCCAGCAGCTTACCCGCCGGGACAGGGGGCTACGAGCAGTACTTC. The full variable domain, with the rest looked up from reference TRBV11-1 and TRBJ2-7, is EAEVAQSPRYKITEKSQAVAFWCDPISGHATLYWYRQILGQGPELLVQFQDESVVDDSQLPKDRFSAERLKGVDSTLKIQPAELGDSAMYLCASSLPAGTGGYEQYFGPGTRLTVT.

This clonotype has a handful of counts. The rearrangement links TRBV29-1 to TRBJ2-4; 12 nucleotides align to TRBD2. The germline V gene encodes CDR1 SQVTM and CDR2 ANQGSEA. Trimming removed 7 bases from V and 5 bases from J; junction bases left unmatched: 3. CDR3 length: 13 amino acids. DNA of the CDR3: TGCAGCGCACTAGCGGGGGGCGAAAACATTCAGTACTTC. As protein: CSALAGGENIQYF. Filled out from reference TRBV29-1 and TRBJ2-4, the complete variable domain reads SAVISQKPSRDICQRGTSLTIQCQVDSQVTMMFWYRQQPGQSLTLIATANQGSEATYESGFVIDKFPISRPNLTFSTLTVSNMSPEDSSIYLCSALAGGENIQYFGAGTRLSVL.

This clonotype was recorded a few times. The chain links TRBV5-1 to TRBJ2-2; 7 bases align to TRBD2. With V trimmed by 0 bases and J by 6 bases, 8 bases remained unmatched. CDR1 and CDR2 from the germline V gene are SGHRS and YFSETQ. This CDR3 has 16 residues. This chain's CDR3 is CASSLVRDYLPGELFF. As DNA, the CDR3 is TGCGCCAGCAGCTTGGTTCGGGACTATCTTCCCGGGGAGCTGTTTTTT.

This clonotype has a handful of counts. This chain links TRBV25-1 with TRBJ2-1; 10 bases align to TRBD2. V lost 0 bases, J lost 7 bases, and 18 bases stayed unmatched. The CDR3 totals 20 residues. The germline V gene encodes CDR1 MGHDK and CDR2 SYGVNS. This CDR3 is CASSEYIPSSGGGSGNEQFF. DNA for the CDR3: TGTGCCAGCAGTGAATACATTCCGTCTAGCGGGGGAGGGTCTGGGAATGAGCAGTTCTTC.

The chain carries TRBV14 and TRBJ2-1; TRBD1 matches at 7 bases. Germline CDR1 is SGHDN and CDR2 is FVKESK. This CDR3 region has 14 residues. Losses at the gene ends were 4 bases for V and 8 bases for J; bases not matched to a gene: 8. The CDR3 nucleotides read TGTGCCAGCAGCCTCCCGACAGGGTGGCATGAGCAGTTCTTC. Protein: CASSLPTGWHEQFF.

This rearrangement joins TRBV7-3 to TRBJ2-1, with no clear D. The V end was cut by 2 bases, the J end by 6 bases, with 8 bases between. CDR3 size: 13 residues. Per the germline V gene, CDR1 is SGHTA and CDR2 is FQGTGA. The DNA for the CDR3 is TGTGCCAGCAGCTTAGGTCCAGTCAATGAGCAGTTCTTC. This translates into CASSLGPVNEQFF.

The chain carries TRBV7-9 and TRBJ2-7, with D tentatively TRBD2 (6 bases). This CDR3 is 13 amino acids long. Trimming left V 5 bases short and J 7 bases short, with 15 bases between. Looked up from germline, CDR1 is SEHNR and CDR2 is FQNEAQ (reference sequence). This CDR3 reads CASSPPGLPEQYF. As DNA, the CDR3 is TGTGCCAGCAGCCCCCCGGGACTGCCGGAGCAGTACTTC.

Only a few counts were recorded for this clonotype. The genes are TRBV6-2 or TRBV6-3 and TRBJ2-1, with 11 nucleotides matching TRBD1. This CDR3 spans 15 amino acids. Trimming cost V 7 bases and J 6 bases; bases outside gene matches: 8. Looked up from germline, CDR1 is MNHEY and CDR2 is SVGEGT. The CDR3 spells CASTYRDRGFNEQFF. Written as DNA, the CDR3 is TGTGCCAGCACCTACCGGGACAGGGGGTTCAATGAGCAGTTCTTC.

This clonotype was detected ten times or more. This chain links TRBV12-3 or TRBV12-4 with TRBJ2-3; TRBD2 matches 7 bases. This CDR3 region has 18 residues. J was trimmed by 3 bases and V by 2 bases; bases with no gene match: 14. CDR3 bases: TGTGCCAGCAGTTTACCCCGTCTAGCGGCCCCTGGGACAGATACGCAGTATTTT. Translating gives CASSLPRLAAPGTDTQYF.

The V and J genes are TRBV5-4 and TRBJ2-7; D possibly matches TRBD1 or TRBD2 (6 bases each). The germline CDR1 and CDR2 sequences are SGHNT and YYREEE (reference sequence). Between the trimmed V and J ends, which lost 9 bases and 0 bases, there was a span of 13 bases. This CDR3 has 13 residues. This chain's CDR3 is CATKGGSSYEQYF. DNA of the CDR3: TGTGCCACGAAGGGGGGAAGCTCCTACGAGCAGTACTTC.

There are a few counts of this clonotype. This chain joins TRBV20-1 and TRBJ2-1; tentatively, D is TRBD1 or TRBD2 (5 bases each). V lost 3 bases and J lost 4, with 7 bases in between. CDR3 length: 12 residues. Germline V gene sequence: CDR1 DFQATT, CDR2 SNEGSKA (reference sequence). The DNA for the CDR3 is TGCAGTGCTAGCGGGGCATACAATGAGCAGTTCTTC. Its translation: CSASGAYNEQFF.

The rearrangement uses TRBV12-3 or TRBV12-4 and TRBJ2-1, with TRBD2 matching 7 bases. With V trimmed by 3 bases and J by 2 bases, 10 bases remained unmatched. This CDR3 spans 17 amino acids. The chain's CDR3 is CASSFGTSVSPYNEQFF. The CDR3 DNA is TGTGCCAGCAGTTTTGGAACTAGCGTGAGCCCCTACAATGAGCAGTTCTTC.

The J gene is TRBJ2-7, the V gene TRBV25-1; 8 bases align to TRBD2. The germline V gene encodes CDR1 MGHDK and CDR2 SYGVNS. J gave up 3 bases and V 4 bases, and 5 bases lay outside the gene matches. The CDR3 loop spans 14 amino acids. The CDR3 DNA reads as TGTGCCAGCAGTGGTGGCGGGGGGAACTACGAGCAGTACTTC. Amino acids: CASSGGGGNYEQYF.

The J gene is TRBJ1-2, the V gene TRBV20-1; D remains unclear. Trimming took 3 bases from V and 3 from J, leaving 5 bases between them. Germline V gene sequence: CDR1 DFQATT, CDR2 SNEGSKA (reference sequence). This CDR3 contains 11 residues. CDR3 sequence (DNA): TGCAGTGCTAGGAGGGACTATGGCTACACCTTC. This sequence encodes CSARRDYGYTF.

This clonotype was counted between two and nine times. V is TRBV4-1 and J is TRBJ2-7; TRBD1 agrees at 9 bases. CDR1 is MGHRA and CDR2 is YSYEKL in the germline V gene. Trimming at V came to 5 bases and at J to 2 bases, leaving 13 bases not matched to a gene. The CDR3 is 17 amino acids. CDR3: CASSFYPSGTGTYEQYF. The DNA of the CDR3 is TGCGCCAGCAGCTTCTACCCTTCCGGGACAGGGACCTACGAGCAGTACTTC.

This clonotype was seen a handful of times. V is TRBV11-2 and J is TRBJ2-1; 11 bases match TRBD2. The CDR3 loop spans 14 amino acids. Looked up from germline, CDR1 is SGHAT and CDR2 is FQNNGV. V was clipped by 5 bases and J by 9 bases; unmatched bases: 6. In DNA form, the CDR3 reads TGTGCCAGCAGCACACCGGGACTAGCGGTTGAGCAGTTCTTC. Its translation is CASSTPGLAVEQFF.

In this sample, this clonotype turned up a few times. J is TRBJ2-1 and V is TRBV19, with TRBD2 matching over 10 bases. Trimming cost V 4 bases and J 0 bases; bases outside gene matches: 3. There are 16 residues in the CDR3. Germline CDR1 and CDR2: LNHDA and SQIVND (reference sequence). CDR3 sequence reads: CASSTLAGISYNEQFF. The CDR3 nucleotides read TGTGCCAGTAGTACACTAGCGGGGATCTCCTACAATGAGCAGTTCTTC.

The chain links TRBV7-6 to TRBJ2-1; 8 bases fit TRBD2. Per germline, CDR1 SGHVS and CDR2 FNYEAQ. There are 17 residues in the CDR3. After removal of 5 bases from V and 2 bases from J, the junction contained 11 bases not matched to a gene. In DNA form, the CDR3 reads TGTGCCAGCAGCCATGGACTAGCTGGGGGGACCTACAATGAGCAGTTCTTC. This encodes CASSHGLAGGTYNEQFF.

The rearrangement joins TRBV20-1 to TRBJ2-2; 8 nucleotides match TRBD2. In germline, CDR1 is DFQATT, CDR2 SNEGSKA (reference sequence). V lost 6 bases, J lost 4 bases, and 16 bases stayed unmatched. The CDR3 length is 17 residues. The CDR3 DNA reads TGCAGTGCCTTCGGGACTAGTAGCAAAAGGGGCACCGGGGAGCTGTTTTTT. Protein sequence: CSAFGTSSKRGTGELFF.

This clonotype has at least ten counts. The gene calls are TRBV4-3 and TRBJ2-7; maybe TRBD2 (6 bases). The ends were cut back, 0 bases at V and 0 bases at J, with 9 bases in the middle. CDR1 is LGHNA, CDR2 YSLEER, per germline. CDR3 length: 15 residues. CDR3 bases: TGCGCCAGCAGCCAAGATACGGGGGTCTCCTACGAGCAGTACTTC. Protein: CASSQDTGVSYEQYF.

V and J are TRBV13 and TRBJ2-7, with D perhaps matching TRBD1 (7 bases). Germline CDR1 and CDR2: PRHDT and FYEKMQ (reference sequence). Trimming pared 4 bases from V and 2 bases from J, leaving 9 bases between. CDR3 length: 13 amino acids. Written as DNA, the CDR3 is TGTGCCAGCAGCTCCAGGGGGGCCTACGAGCAGTACTTC. Its protein product is CASSSRGAYEQYF.

The V call is TRBV19, the J call TRBJ1-2; 7 nucleotides line up with TRBD1. Germline V gene data show CDR1 as LNHDA and CDR2 as SQIVND (reference sequence). This CDR3 is built from 13 residues. V shed 10 bases, J shed 5 bases, and the junction held 10 bases outside the gene matches. The CDR3 sequence is CATDSGTDYGYTF. CDR3 in DNA: TGTGCCACCGACTCCGGGACAGATTATGGCTACACCTTC.

This clonotype showed up just a few times. CDR3 DNA sequence: TGTGCCAGCAGCGTAGAGTCTGGGACTGTTGAGCAGTACTTC. Protein product: CASSVESGTVEQYF. This chain joins TRBV9 and TRBJ2-7; D may be TRBD2 (6 bases). The CDR3 length is 14 residues. CDR1 SGDLS and CDR2 YYNGEE come from the germline V gene. V was cut by 0 bases and J by 7 bases, with 14 bases left in between.

This clonotype was seen more than once but under ten times. This chain links TRBV20-1 with TRBJ1-1; D not certain. With 5 bases removed from V and 4 bases from J, the gap between germline ends came to 11 bases. Per germline, CDR1 DFQATT and CDR2 SNEGSKA (reference sequence). The CDR3 contains 12 residues. CDR3 nucleotide sequence: TGCAGTGCTCAATCCATTACCACTGAAGCTTTCTTT. It is translated as CSAQSITTEAFF.

The chain employs TRBV30 and TRBJ1-1; no clear D gene. Trimming took 3 bases from V and 1 from J, leaving 12 bases between them. Germline-derived CDR1 and CDR2 are GTSNPN and SVGIG (reference sequence). The CDR3 has 14 amino acids. The DNA for the CDR3 is TGTGCCTGGAGCCTCCCGACGGAGAACACTGAAGCTTTCTTT. Its protein is CAWSLPTENTEAFF.

This clonotype was counted only a few times. The chain employs TRBV5-5 and TRBJ2-7, with D perhaps matching TRBD1 (6 bases). Trimming stripped 4 bases from V and 6 bases from J, with 20 bases between. This CDR3 contains 15 residues. Germline loops: CDR1 SGHKS, CDR2 YYEKEE (reference sequence). CDR3 in DNA: TGTGCCAGCAGCATCGATGTCAGGGGCGTCGGCGAGCAGTACTTC. Encoded protein: CASSIDVRGVGEQYF.

This clonotype has more than one count but fewer than ten. The V gene is TRBV7-9, the J gene TRBJ2-7; possible D gene TRBD1, 5 bases. Germline V gene lookup returns CDR1 SEHNR and CDR2 FQNEAQ (reference sequence). There are 18 residues in the CDR3. V was shortened by 4 bases and J by 2 bases, with 24 bases between the two germline ends. The CDR3 DNA reads TGTGCCAGCAGCTCCCTAGGGGCTATAGGAGAAAAGCCCTACGAGCAGTACTTC. It specifies CASSSLGAIGEKPYEQYF.